The 20 T cell receptor beta chains below come from one sample, sequenced in a study of cytomegalovirus exposure and HLA in healthy donors. 60 Vbeta and 13 Jbeta primers were used in PCR. Data came from immunoSEQ multiplex PCR; TCRdb stores just in-frame clones and leaves some out. This table holds more than 95,000 clones, 65% found once. Sample: PBMCs. The origin of the receptors is a middle-aged woman in good health and CMV-seropositive.

CDR3 protein: CASSQDARGVYGYTF. In DNA, the CDR3 is TGCGCCAGCAGCCAAGATGCCAGGGGGGTCTATGGCTACACCTTC. The chain uses TRBV4-3 and TRBJ1-2, with TRBD1 identical over 7 bases. The CDR3 runs 15 residues. CDR1 is LGHNA, CDR2 YSLEER, per germline. V was pared by 0 bases and J by 4 bases, with 5 bases of the junction left unmatched.

The V and J genes are TRBV5-1 and TRBJ2-1, with 8 positions matching TRBD2. J was trimmed by 5 bases and V by 0 bases; bases with no gene match: 4. The CDR3 covers 15 residues. The germline V gene encodes CDR1 SGHRS and CDR2 YFSETQ. CDR3 protein: CASSLELAGHNEQFF. In DNA, the CDR3 is TGCGCCAGCAGCTTGGAGCTAGCGGGTCACAATGAGCAGTTCTTC.

V is TRBV5-5 and J is TRBJ1-5; tentatively, D is TRBD1 (6 bases). The V end was cut by 1 base, the J end by 7 bases, with 12 bases between. The germline gives CDR1 SGHKS, CDR2 YYEKEE (reference sequence). The CDR3 runs 14 residues. The CDR3 spells CASSLYRENQPQHF. CDR3 in DNA: TGTGCCAGCAGCTTGTACAGGGAAAACCAGCCCCAGCATTTT.

This clone has just a few counts. This chain uses TRBV6-1 with TRBJ1-5; 9 bases are shared with TRBD1. CDR3 length: 13 amino acids. Trimming took 4 bases from V and 6 from J; bases not matched to a gene: 1. CDR1 and CDR2 from the germline V gene are MNHNS and SASEGT. Here the CDR3 reads CASSGDRAQPQHF. DNA of the CDR3: TGTGCCAGCAGTGGGGACAGGGCTCAGCCCCAGCATTTT.

The rearrangement uses TRBV6-5 and TRBJ2-2, with 7 bases fitting TRBD2. The CDR3 has 15 residues. Germline CDR1 and CDR2: MNHEY and SVGAGI. Germline trimming cut 5 bases from V and 2 bases from J; bases unmatched to any gene: 5. The CDR3 protein is CASSQRGLNTGELFF. Written as DNA, the CDR3 is TGTGCCAGCAGTCAGCGGGGACTTAACACCGGGGAGCTGTTTTTT.

V gene TRBV6-5 combines with J gene TRBJ2-6; TRBD2 might be the D (6 bases). The CDR3 totals 15 residues. V gave up 0 bases and J gave up 3 bases, with 6 bases separating them. Germline CDR1 is MNHEY and CDR2 is SVGAGI. The CDR3 reads CASSYSEGGANVLTF. The CDR3, as DNA: TGTGCCAGCAGTTACTCGGAGGGTGGGGCCAACGTCCTGACTTTC.

The chain recombines TRBV19 with TRBJ2-7; D is unresolved. The CDR3 contains 14 residues. The V gene lost 5 bases and the J gene lost 0 bases, with 11 bases spanning the gap. The germline CDR1 and CDR2 sequences are LNHDA and SQIVND (reference sequence). The CDR3: CASSVMRSSYEQYF. CDR3 coding DNA: TGTGCCAGTAGTGTTATGCGGAGCTCCTACGAGCAGTACTTC.

The V call is TRBV19, the J call TRBJ2-2; 10 positions agree with TRBD1. Trimming removed 10 bases from V and 7 bases from J; junction bases left unmatched: 9. Looked up from germline, CDR1 is LNHDA and CDR2 is SQIVND (reference sequence). The CDR3 covers 14 residues. Here the CDR3 reads CATLTGTGVGELFF. For the CDR3, the DNA is TGTGCCACCCTGACCGGGACAGGGGTCGGGGAGCTGTTTTTT.

This clone was observed a few times. The J gene is TRBJ2-5, the V gene TRBV2; D unresolved. The assigned J gene may be wrong: the sequence end matches TRBJ2-7 better. This CDR3 contains 10 residues. In germline, CDR1 is SNHLY, CDR2 FYNNEI. CDR3 sequence (DNA): TGTGCCAGCAGTCTATACGAGCAGTACTTC. It translates to CASSLYEQYF.

This clone was counted once. J is TRBJ2-1 and V is TRBV11-2; TRBD2 agrees at 8 bases. Trimming at V came to 1 base and at J to 5 bases, leaving 4 bases not matched to a gene. CDR3 length: 15 residues. In germline, CDR1 is SGHAT, CDR2 FQNNGV. For the CDR3, the DNA is TGTGCCAGCAGCTTAGTACAACTAGCGGACAATGAGCAGTTCTTC. Its translation is CASSLVQLADNEQFF.

V gene TRBV27 combines with J gene TRBJ2-1; the match to TRBD1 covers 7 bases. Per germline, CDR1 MNHEY and CDR2 SMNVEV (reference sequence). J lost 2 bases, V lost 2 bases, and 6 bases had no gene match. The CDR3 contains 16 residues. CDR3 sequence: CASSLQGQEPYNEQFF. The CDR3 nucleotides read TGTGCCAGCAGTTTACAAGGACAGGAGCCCTACAATGAGCAGTTCTTC.

The rearrangement links TRBV19 to TRBJ1-5; no clear D. Germline-derived CDR1 and CDR2 are LNHDA and SQIVND (reference sequence). V lost 6 bases and J 0 bases, leaving 12 bases between the germline ends. The CDR3 runs 15 residues. The CDR3 region has the DNA TGTGCCAGTAGGGTAGATTGGTATAGCAATCAGCCCCAGCATTTT. Its translation: CASRVDWYSNQPQHF.

The V and J genes are TRBV4-3 and TRBJ2-1, with 10 bases fitting TRBD2. With 4 bases clipped from V and 0 bases from J, the junction kept 15 bases outside the gene matches. CDR3 length: 20 residues. CDR1 is LGHNA and CDR2 is YSLEER in the germline V gene. The CDR3 loop reads CASSRSGTSDYQSSYNEQFF. The CDR3 bases are TGCGCCAGCAGCCGATCCGGGACTAGCGATTATCAGAGCTCCTACAATGAGCAGTTCTTC.

J is TRBJ2-5 and V is TRBV7-9, with 7 bases fitting TRBD1. V trimming: 5 bases; J trimming: 1 base; junction bases outside the gene matches: 4. Germline V gene sequence: CDR1 SEHNR, CDR2 FQNEAQ (reference sequence). The CDR3 sequence is 14 residues long. This CDR3 is CASSMGDSQETQYF. The CDR3 region has the DNA TGTGCCAGCAGCATGGGGGACAGCCAAGAGACCCAGTACTTC.

This rearrangement joins TRBV5-1 to TRBJ2-7, with a weak D call TRBD1 (6 bases). CDR1 and CDR2 from the germline V gene are SGHRS and YFSETQ. V was trimmed by 4 bases and J by 2 bases, leaving 22 bases between them. The CDR3 extends over 17 amino acids. Written as DNA, the CDR3 is TGCGCCAGCAGCCCTCCTCCCGGGGACAAGGCAGCCTACGAGCAGTACTTC. It specifies CASSPPPGDKAAYEQYF.

V is TRBV6-5 and J is TRBJ1-2; no clear D gene. This CDR3 has 16 amino acids. V lost 2 bases and J lost 8, with 21 bases in between. The germline gives CDR1 MNHEY, CDR2 SVGAGI. The CDR3 sequence is CASSYAPIGGREGYTF. The CDR3 DNA is TGTGCCAGCAGTTACGCGCCGATCGGAGGGCGGGAAGGCTACACCTTC.

The gene calls are TRBV13 and TRBJ2-5; possibly TRBD1 for D (7 bases). The CDR3 has 16 residues. Germline V gene data show CDR1 as PRHDT and CDR2 as FYEKMQ (reference sequence). Trimming took off 5 bases at V and 3 bases at J, with 19 bases between the two ends. The CDR3 protein is CASSPTEQGRKETQYF. CDR3 coding DNA: TGTGCCAGCAGCCCTACCGAACAGGGGAGGAAAGAGACCCAGTACTTC.

The chain is built from TRBV11-2 and TRBJ2-5, with D tentatively TRBD1 (5 bases). The CDR3 loop spans 14 amino acids. The V gene lost 3 bases and the J gene lost 5 bases, with 13 bases spanning the gap. Germline-derived CDR1 and CDR2 are SGHAT and FQNNGV. CDR3 in amino acids: CASSFSRVEETQYF. The CDR3 DNA sequence: TGTGCCAGCAGCTTCAGCAGGGTTGAGGAGACCCAGTACTTC.

In its sample, this clone was seen a few times. The J gene is TRBJ1-3, the V gene TRBV7-8; 11 positions agree with TRBD1. Trimming cost V 4 bases and J 0 bases; bases outside gene matches: 5. This CDR3 is 17 amino acids long. Germline V gene sequence: CDR1 SGHVS, CDR2 FQNEAQ. The CDR3 DNA follows: TGTGCCAGCAGCTCCGGGACAGGGGGGAACTCTGGAAACACCATATATTTT. It codes for CASSSGTGGNSGNTIYF. The full variable domain, in which reference TRBV7-8 and TRBJ1-3 provide the parts outside the CDR3, is GAGVSQSPRYKVAKRGQDVALRCDPISGHVSLFWYQQALGQGPEFLTYFQNEAQLDKSGLPSDRFFAERPEGSVSTLKIQRTQQEDSAVYLCASSSGTGGNSGNTIYFGEGSWLTVV.

This clone was picked up one time. The chain links TRBV6-5 to TRBJ2-5, with D possibly being TRBD2 (6 bases). Judging by the DNA end, TRBJ2-7 fits better; the J call may be wrong. Germline lookup yields CDR1 MNHEY and CDR2 SVGAGI. The CDR3 loop spans 13 amino acids. The CDR3 nucleotides read TGTGCCAGCAGTCCCGGGACTCTCTACGAGCAGTACTTC. It yields the protein CASSPGTLYEQYF.